In this sample, the clone carrying this T cell receptor beta chain turned up many times. The antigen is unknown. The data were obtained in a study of T cell repertoires in cytomegalovirus infection. Study at large: CMV infection together with matching HLA type was indicated by public TCR beta signatures. Whole-study results and caveats: CMV-specific TCR beta clonotypes restricted by HLA-C dominated the ex vivo response.

V shed 4 bases, J shed 5 bases, and the junction held 1 base outside the gene matches. CDR1 and CDR2 (germline): MNHNS, SASEGT. This CDR3 has 13 residues. TCRdb called the reads again in MiXCR, with one record for every CDR3 protein. The table shows 76,000 or so distinct CDR3 sequences, with 3.7% occurring only once. The source of this sequence is a human donor in good health (CMV status not recorded). Some clones in this sample may be carry-over from other donors' samples. This sequence joins TRBV6-1 and TRBJ1-5, with 8 positions matching TRBD1. Sequencing was carried out using PBMCs. The DNA for the CDR3 is TGTGCCAGCAGTGCACAGGGGGATCAGCCCCAGCATTTT. This translates into CASSAQGDQPQHF.